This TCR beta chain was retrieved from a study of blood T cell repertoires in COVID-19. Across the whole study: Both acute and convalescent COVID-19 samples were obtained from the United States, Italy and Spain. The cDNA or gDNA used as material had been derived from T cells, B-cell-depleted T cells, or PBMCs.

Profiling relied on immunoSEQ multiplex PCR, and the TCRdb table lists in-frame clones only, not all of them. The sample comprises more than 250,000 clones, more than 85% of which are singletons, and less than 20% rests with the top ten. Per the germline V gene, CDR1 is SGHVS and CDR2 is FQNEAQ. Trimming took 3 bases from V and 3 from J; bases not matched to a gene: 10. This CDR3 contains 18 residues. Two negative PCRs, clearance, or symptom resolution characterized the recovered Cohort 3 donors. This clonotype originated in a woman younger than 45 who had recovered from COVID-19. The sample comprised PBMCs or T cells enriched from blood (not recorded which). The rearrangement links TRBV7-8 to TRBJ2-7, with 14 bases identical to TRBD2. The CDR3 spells CASSFGTSGGTVIYEQYF. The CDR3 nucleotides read TGTGCCAGCAGCTTCGGGACTAGCGGGGGTACCGTCATCTACGAGCAGTACTTC.